The 32 T cell receptor beta chains listed next were all sequenced from one sample in a study of graft-versus-host responses after intestinal transplantation. Profiling relied on immunoSEQ multiplex PCR, and the TCRdb table lists in-frame clones only, not all of them. The sample lists 100,000 or so clones; about 90% were seen once. Antigens for these TCRs are unknown. The sample in question was unstimulated CD4+ T cells sorted from spleen or lymph node cells, obtained before transplant. The source of these receptors is a human donor who was the organ donor for an intestinal transplant.

The rearrangement links TRBV7-2 to TRBJ2-1; D is undetermined. The CDR3 is 15 amino acids. Trimming took off 3 bases at V and 0 bases at J, with 9 bases between the two ends. CDR1 is SGHTA and CDR2 is FQGNSA in the germline V gene. The DNA for the CDR3 is TGTGCCAGCAGCTTGGACCCAAACTCCTACAATGAGCAGTTCTTC. Translating it yields CASSLDPNSYNEQFF.

This clone appeared a few times. The J gene is TRBJ1-2, the V gene TRBV6-6; D is unresolved. V was clipped by 0 bases and J by 8 bases, with 19 bases between them. The CDR3 covers 16 residues. Germline CDR1 is MNHNY and CDR2 is SVGAGI (reference sequence). CDR3 amino acids: CASSYSRPSSLRGYTF. The CDR3 coding sequence is TGTGCCAGCAGTTACTCCCGTCCTTCCTCATTACGGGGCTACACCTTC.

The sample holds one count of this clone. The chain recombines TRBV18 with TRBJ2-1; D is perhaps TRBD1 (6 bases). V was shortened by 9 bases and J by 3 bases, with 24 bases between the two germline ends. Germline-derived CDR1 and CDR2 are KGHSH and LQKENI. CDR3 length: 17 residues. The CDR3 sequence: CASHGVRDKYFYNEQFF. In DNA form, the CDR3 reads TGTGCCAGTCATGGAGTTCGGGACAAATACTTCTACAATGAGCAGTTCTTC.

The chain joins TRBV9 to TRBJ2-7; 8 bases match TRBD2. V trimming: 0 bases; J trimming: 11 bases; junction bases outside the gene matches: 7. This CDR3 contains 13 residues. Germline assignment: CDR1 SGDLS and CDR2 YYNGEE. The DNA of the CDR3 is TGTGCCAGCAGCGTAGCTACGGGGGGGCCTGAGTACTTC. Its translation: CASSVATGGPEYF.

The chain combines TRBV4-2 with TRBJ1-5; D gene unclear. Germline assignment: CDR1 LGHNA and CDR2 YNFKEQ. V was shortened by 7 bases and J by 5 bases, with 18 bases between the two germline ends. The CDR3 loop spans 15 amino acids. CDR3 in amino acids: CASTPWASGHQPQHF. In DNA form, the CDR3 reads TGTGCCAGCACCCCCTGGGCCTCGGGCCATCAGCCCCAGCATTTT.

The CDR3 nucleotides are TGTGCCAGCAGCTCCGGGCCAGCGAACACTGAAGCTTTCTTT. Translated: CASSSGPANTEAFF. This sequence joins TRBV7-3 and TRBJ1-1; D gene ambiguous. Per germline, CDR1 SGHTA and CDR2 FQGTGA. The CDR3 is 14 residues long. Trimming pared 4 bases from V and 1 base from J, leaving 10 bases between.

A few counts support this clone. The chain has TRBV6-6 and TRBJ1-5; no firm D call. The CDR3 extends over 15 amino acids. V was trimmed by 6 bases and J by 0 bases, leaving 12 bases between them. From germline, CDR1 is MNHNY and CDR2 SVGAGI (reference sequence). Here the CDR3 DNA reads TGTGCCAGCAGCTGGGAGGACTATAGCAATCAGCCCCAGCATTTT. Protein: CASSWEDYSNQPQHF.

V is TRBV6-1 and J is TRBJ2-1; D call uncertain. V was clipped by 8 bases and J by 9 bases, with 17 bases between them. The CDR3 length is 13 residues. The germline CDR1 and CDR2 sequences are MNHNS and SASEGT. The CDR3 DNA sequence: TGTGCCAGCGTGGGTTCAACCAACGGTGAGCAGTTCTTC. Its protein product is CASVGSTNGEQFF.

The CDR3 DNA sequence: TGTGCCAGTAGTATAGATCGGACGGCTAATCAGCCCCAGCATTTT. This translates into CASSIDRTANQPQHF. The V and J genes are TRBV19 and TRBJ1-5; D is undetermined. With 0 bases removed from V and 4 bases from J, the gap between germline ends came to 10 bases. The CDR3 totals 15 residues. CDR1 is LNHDA, CDR2 SQIVND, per germline (reference sequence).

This clone has only a few counts. The genes are TRBV5-1 and TRBJ2-1, with a tentative D call TRBD2 (6 bases). Deletions cut 3 bases from V and 8 bases from J, with 6 bases between. In germline, CDR1 is SGHRS, CDR2 YFSETQ. The CDR3 consists of 11 residues. The CDR3 sequence is CASSWRDEQFF. CDR3 DNA sequence: TGCGCCAGCAGCTGGAGGGATGAGCAGTTCTTC.

A remark on this clone: The germline gene is not matched at one end of the junction; a read error may be the cause. This rearrangement joins TRBV7-3 to TRBJ1-3, with TRBD1 matching 7 bases. CDR1 is SGHTA and CDR2 is FQGTGA in the germline V gene. This CDR3 has 11 amino acids. CDR3 residues: CASSLPGQHPF. CDR3 coding DNA: TGTGCCAGCAGCCTACCGGGACAGCATCCTTTT.

This chain uses TRBV5-1 with TRBJ1-6, with D uncertain. V lost 5 bases, J lost 0 bases, and 12 bases lay in between. The V gene's germline CDR1 is SGHRS and CDR2 YFSETQ. CDR3 length equals 16 residues. The CDR3 spells CASSKSDSSYNSPLHF. The DNA of the CDR3 is TGCGCCAGCAGTAAGAGTGATAGCTCCTATAATTCACCCCTCCACTTT. Complete variable domain (other parts from reference TRBV5-1 and TRBJ1-6): KAGVTQTPRYLIKTRGQQVTLSCSPISGHRSVSWYQQTPGQGLQFLFEYFSETQRNKGNFPGRFSGRQFSNSRSEMNVSTLELGDSALYLCASSKSDSSYNSPLHFGNGTRLTVT.

The chain employs TRBV28 and TRBJ1-2; D gene unclear. This CDR3 has 12 residues. The V end lost 6 bases, the J end lost 5 bases, and 10 bases lay between the germline ends. CDR1 MDHEN and CDR2 SYDVKM come from the germline V gene. The DNA of the CDR3 is TGTGCCAGCAGCTTACGGGGTTATGGCTACACCTTC. Residues: CASSLRGYGYTF.

J is TRBJ2-5 and V is TRBV2; D remains ambiguous. The germline V gene has CDR1 SNHLY and CDR2 FYNNEI. The V end was cut by 4 bases, the J end by 5 bases, with 17 bases between. CDR3 length: 15 amino acids. The CDR3 DNA sequence: TGTGCCAGCAGTGCCTTCAGAACCATGGGGGAGACCCAGTACTTC. Its translation: CASSAFRTMGETQYF.

The chain employs TRBV19 and TRBJ1-2; D uncertain. The CDR3 extends over 15 amino acids. V was pared by 2 bases and J by 2 bases, with 12 bases between. Germline CDR1 reads LNHDA; CDR2 reads SQIVND (reference sequence). The CDR3 bases are TGTGCCAGTAGTATAAGGCGACTGGAAAACTATGGCTACACCTTC. This codes for CASSIRRLENYGYTF.

J is TRBJ1-3 and V is TRBV15; 8 positions agree with TRBD1. The CDR3 spans 17 residues. Germline V gives CDR1 LNHNV, CDR2 YYDKDF (reference sequence). J lost 2 bases, V lost 1 base, and 7 bases had no gene match. The CDR3 DNA is TGTGCCACCAGCAGAGGGACAGGGCCCGTCGCTGGAAACACCATATATTTT. Its protein product is CATSRGTGPVAGNTIYF. The whole variable domain, remainder taken from reference TRBV15 and TRBJ1-3, is DAMVIQNPRYQVTQFGKPVTLSCSQTLNHNVMYWYQQKSSQAPKLLFHYYDKDFNNEADTPDNFQSRRPNTSFCFLDIRSPGLGDTAMYLCATSRGTGPVAGNTIYFGEGSWLTVV.

This rearrangement joins TRBV11-2 to TRBJ2-1; D call uncertain. V was pared by 0 bases and J by 5 bases, with 11 bases between. The CDR3 has 15 amino acids. CDR1 and CDR2 from the germline V gene are SGHAT and FQNNGV. CDR3 residues: CASSLDVRPNNEQFF. For the CDR3, the DNA is TGTGCCAGCAGCTTAGATGTGCGGCCGAACAATGAGCAGTTCTTC. Full variable domain (outside the CDR3, taken from reference TRBV11-2 and TRBJ2-1): EAGVAQSPRYKIIEKRQSVAFWCNPISGHATLYWYQQILGQGPKLLIQFQNNGVVDDSQLPKDRFSAERLKGVDSTLKIQPAKLEDSAVYLCASSLDVRPNNEQFFGPGTRLTVL.

The J gene is TRBJ1-4, the V gene TRBV5-1; TRBD1 agrees at 9 bases. CDR1 and CDR2 from the germline V gene are SGHRS and YFSETQ. The CDR3 has 19 residues. V was clipped by 4 bases and J by 0 bases; unmatched bases: 13. The CDR3 sequence: CASSRDPGQGTATNEKLFF. DNA for the CDR3: TGCGCCAGCAGCCGCGACCCGGGACAGGGTACCGCAACTAATGAAAAACTGTTTTTT.

The table lists this clone with a few counts. The V gene is TRBV2, the J gene TRBJ2-5; TRBD2 matches 13 bases. In germline, CDR1 is SNHLY, CDR2 FYNNEI. J gave up 5 bases and V 6 bases, and 6 bases lay outside the gene matches. The CDR3 sequence is 15 residues long. Written as DNA, the CDR3 is TGTGCCAGCAGGCGGACTAGCGGGGGTCGGGAGACCCAGTACTTC. Amino acid sequence: CASRRTSGGRETQYF.

This sequence joins TRBV2 and TRBJ1-4; 9 bases line up with TRBD1. After removal of 3 bases from V and 9 bases from J, the junction contained 8 bases not matched to a gene. The germline V gene encodes CDR1 SNHLY and CDR2 FYNNEI. This CDR3 is built from 15 residues. CDR3 bases: TGTGCCAGCAGTGACCGAACAGGGGGCAAGCAAAAACTGTTTTTT. Translation: CASSDRTGGKQKLFF.

This chain joins TRBV9 and TRBJ1-1, with D uncertain. Germline CDR1 is SGDLS and CDR2 is YYNGEE. The CDR3 extends over 15 amino acids. Deletions cut 0 bases from V and 1 base from J, with 10 bases between. This CDR3 reads CASSVDGFGNTEAFF. The CDR3 coding sequence is TGTGCCAGCAGCGTAGATGGGTTTGGGAACACTGAAGCTTTCTTT.

This clone was seen a few times. The chain recombines TRBV11-2 with TRBJ2-5; D perhaps matches TRBD2 (6 bases). Trimming stripped 5 bases from V and 1 base from J, with 11 bases between. CDR3 length: 14 amino acids. Germline lookup yields CDR1 SGHAT and CDR2 FQNNGV. The CDR3 loop is CASSRGDFQETQYF. The DNA for the CDR3 is TGTGCCAGCAGCCGAGGGGACTTCCAAGAGACCCAGTACTTC.

In its sample, this clone was seen once. Here the CDR3 reads CATGQTYEQYF. CDR3 bases: TGCGCCACGGGACAGACCTACGAGCAGTACTTC. The chain combines TRBV10-2 with TRBJ2-7; 7 bases fit TRBD1. CDR1 and CDR2 from the germline V gene are WSHSY and SAAADI. J gave up 2 bases and V 10 bases, and 2 bases lay outside the gene matches. The CDR3 loop spans 11 amino acids.

Concerning this clone: The sample has other DNA sequences that encode this CDR3 too. The chain employs TRBV14 and TRBJ2-2, with D possibly TRBD1 on 5 matching bases. V was shortened by 2 bases and J by 4 bases, with 5 bases between the two germline ends. The CDR3 runs to 13 residues. In germline, CDR1 is SGHDN, CDR2 FVKESK. The CDR3 nucleotides read TGTGCCAGCAGCCAACAGGGCACCGGGGAGCTGTTTTTT. Translating gives CASSQQGTGELFF.

V gene TRBV25-1 combines with J gene TRBJ2-2; 15 bases match TRBD2. This CDR3 has 16 residues. CDR1 MGHDK and CDR2 SYGVNS come from the germline V gene. V dropped 4 bases and J dropped 9; count of bases not matched to a gene: 6. CDR3 nucleotides: TGTGCCAGCAGTGCTCGGACTAGCGGGGGGGTCCGGGAGCTGTTTTTT. Residues: CASSARTSGGVRELFF.

V is TRBV7-3 and J is TRBJ2-1; 8 bases are shared with TRBD1. CDR3 length equals 14 residues. Trimming at V came to 5 bases and at J to 7 bases, leaving 7 bases not matched to a gene. Germline CDR1 and CDR2: SGHTA and FQGTGA. DNA for the CDR3: TGTGCCAGCAGCGTCCTGGGACAGGAAAATGAGCAGTTCTTC. Encoded protein: CASSVLGQENEQFF.

This sequence joins TRBV7-7 and TRBJ2-7; 9 nucleotides line up with TRBD1. V trimming: 3 bases; J trimming: 6 bases; junction bases outside the gene matches: 6. Germline CDR1 is SSHAT and CDR2 is FNYEAQ (reference sequence). The CDR3 is made up of 14 amino acids. CDR3 in amino acids: CASSLSGTGSEQYF. CDR3 coding DNA: TGTGCCAGCAGCTTGTCCGGGACAGGGAGCGAGCAGTACTTC.

V and J are TRBV4-1 and TRBJ2-5; D might be TRBD2 (6 bases). Judging by the DNA end, TRBJ2-7 fits better; the J call may be wrong. The CDR3 has 15 amino acids. Germline values: CDR1 MGHRA, CDR2 YSYEKL. DNA of the CDR3: TGCGCCAGCAGCCACCCAGGGAGGACCCCTTACGAGCAGTACTTC. It translates to CASSHPGRTPYEQYF.

J is TRBJ1-1 and V is TRBV6-1; D is ambiguous. The CDR3 totals 15 residues. CDR1 MNHNS and CDR2 SASEGT come from the germline V gene. Trimming removed 2 bases from V and 1 base from J, with 11 bases in between. The CDR3: CASSEQPAGNTEAFF. CDR3 sequence (DNA): TGTGCCAGCAGTGAACAGCCGGCGGGGAACACTGAAGCTTTCTTT.

This chain uses TRBV2 with TRBJ2-1; no clear D. This CDR3 has 15 amino acids. Per the germline V gene, CDR1 is SNHLY and CDR2 is FYNNEI. Trimming took 8 bases from V and 0 from J, leaving 14 bases between them. The CDR3: CASFGGISSYNEQFF. The CDR3 DNA follows: TGTGCCAGCTTCGGTGGGATTTCCTCCTACAATGAGCAGTTCTTC.

The chain links TRBV5-1 to TRBJ2-1; 10 bases map to TRBD2. The germline V gene encodes CDR1 SGHRS and CDR2 YFSETQ. The CDR3 is 14 amino acids. J gave up 8 bases and V 0 bases, and 2 bases lay outside the gene matches. CDR3 bases: TGCGCCAGCAGCTTGGTGCTAGCGGGGGATGAGCAGTTCTTC. Its protein is CASSLVLAGDEQFF. The variable domain in full, with the rest retrieved from reference TRBV5-1 and TRBJ2-1, is KAGVTQTPRYLIKTRGQQVTLSCSPISGHRSVSWYQQTPGQGLQFLFEYFSETQRNKGNFPGRFSGRQFSNSRSEMNVSTLELGDSALYLCASSLVLAGDEQFFGPGTRLTVL.

The rearrangement links TRBV20-1 to TRBJ2-3; D call uncertain. Germline CDR1 reads DFQATT; CDR2 reads SNEGSKA (reference sequence). The V end lost 6 bases, the J end lost 6 bases, and 10 bases lay between the germline ends. This CDR3 contains 11 residues. CDR3 in DNA: TGCAGTGCCCAGATCGGGGATACGCAGTATTTT. Protein: CSAQIGDTQYF.